The rows below give T cell receptor beta chains drawn from one sample of a study of CD8 T cells in ankylosing spondylitis. TCRdb called the 5' RACE reads again in MiXCR, with one record for every CDR3 protein. This table has a few hundred thousand distinct CDR3 sequences, less than 10% appearing once. The sequenced material came from blood, either unsorted or a sorted T cell fraction (not recorded which). The source is a male donor with ankylosing spondylitis. The CDR3 runs from the conserved cysteine through the conserved F or W.

TRBJ2-7 TRBV9 CASSAAGTGPYEQYF
TRBJ2-1 TRBV4-3 CASSHTSLGGEQFF
TRBJ2-3 TRBV7-3 CASSLTRPDTQYF
TRBJ1-1 TRBV7-9 CASSLGRVGTEAFF
TRBJ2-2 TRBV24-1 CATSEGYPTGELFF
TRBJ1-4 TRBV15 CATSNRGANEKLFF
TRBJ2-3 TRBV4-2 CASSQVGDRDTQYF
TRBJ2-2 TRBV20-1 CSARDWASGLRTGELFF
TRBJ2-7 TRBV18 CASSPERGSYEQYF
TRBJ2-3 TRBV5-1 CASSLEDRRGTDTQYF
TRBJ2-5 TRBV10-3 CAISGELETQYF
TRBJ2-1 TRBV10-3 CAISESGEDGEQFF
TRBJ2-5 TRBV10-2 CASSGTSGTFSETQYF
TRBJ2-1 TRBV12-3/TRBV12-4 CASSLGRVEQFF
TRBJ2-5 TRBV5-1 CASSLRDSQETQYF
TRBJ1-1 TRBV5-1 CASSSTSGATEAFF
TRBJ1-1 TRBV5-6 CASRIRGQGVQAFF
TRBJ1-1 TRBV5-1 CASSSGQGMNTEAFF
TRBJ2-5 TRBV2 CATTSPRRWETQYF
TRBJ2-7 TRBV12-3/TRBV12-4 CASSFWGTGAYEQYF
TRBJ2-3 TRBV12-3/TRBV12-4 CASSLGPGGSTDTQYF
TRBJ2-2 TRBV7-3 CASSFSGTRASGELFF
TRBJ1-1 TRBV7-9 CASSLDRVSTEAFF
TRBJ2-3 TRBV7-3 CASSLRAEASTDTQYF
TRBJ2-1 TRBV20-1 CSADLAGGSYNEQFF
TRBJ2-7 TRBV5-1 CASSLMLGSSYEQYF
TRBJ2-7 TRBV5-6 CASSRGGAREQYF
TRBJ1-2 TRBV19 CASSIRRESDGYTF
TRBJ2-5 TRBV2 CATSREGGETQYF
TRBJ2-3 TRBV4-1 CASSRASTGWTDTQYF
TRBJ2-2 TRBV7-6 CASSPESAANTGELFF
TRBJ1-6 TRBV9 CASSVGRGPSSPLHF
TRBJ2-3 TRBV15 CATSRARPDTQYF
TRBJ1-6 TRBV28 CASSSGTGSPLHF
TRBJ1-1 TRBV11-2 CASSDTVEAFF
TRBJ2-1 TRBV27 CASSYRLAGEWEQAEQFF
TRBJ2-3 TRBV2 CASSEDASGEGDTQYF
TRBJ2-7 TRBV5-1 CASSSQGYEPYEQYF
TRBJ2-7 TRBV5-1 CASSEGQTPYEQYF
TRBJ2-1 TRBV10-3 CAISDLGIGTSGYNEQFF
TRBJ2-1 TRBV9 CASSVDVGGPEQFF
TRBJ2-7 TRBV5-1 CASSLEGAVAYEQYF
TRBJ2-7 TRBV6-1 CASNTGVLSYEQYF
TRBJ2-3 TRBV20-1 CSTRGEEAHDTQYF
TRBJ2-5 TRBV7-7 CASSLAELLLGSPGTQYF
TRBJ2-3 TRBV20-1 CSARDPMATSTDTQYF
TRBJ2-7 TRBV5-1 CASRDGTAGSYEQYF
TRBJ1-1 TRBV6-2/TRBV6-3 CASKFGSPTEAFF
TRBJ2-1 TRBV11-2 CASSSSGQGEQFF
TRBJ2-7 TRBV27 CASSLGASGRAGYEQYF